This TCR beta chain came from a study of shared clonotypes between healthy human individuals (TCRdb year 2020). With respect to the entire study: A couple of women and a few men aged 18 to 49 years were included in the cohort. For each donor, CD4 naive and CD4 memory were each run on three plates, CD8 naive on two plates, and CD8 memory on one plate. Blood TCR repertoires of about 5 healthy adults were deeply sequenced to estimate repertoire size and the extent of clonotype sharing between individuals. Different laboratories and diverse techniques were used to prepare libraries and sequence TCR repertoires, to increase sequencing depth and limit assay-specific biases. Leukapheresis yielded between about 0.8 and 8.9 billion PBMCs per donor. Overall study results and their limits: Sampling was restricted to blood, and TCR repertoires in tissues likely differ from the TCR repertoires found in blood. The genetic and exposure-history diversity represented was limited by the small number of donors. Approximately 5% of naive CD4, approximately 3.7% of naive CD8, 2.3% of memory CD4, and around 0.4% of memory CD8 clonotypes were shared across a few donors. Higher generation probabilities were observed for clonotypes shared by all four sorted-subset donors than for non-shared clonotypes. Pairwise subsampling led to the expectation that sequencing depth would affect the degree of clonotype sharing among donors. Incomplete sequencing was indicated by rarefaction of sorted-subset datasets, despite the large sequencing depth. Estimated clonotype richness was generally larger for naive than for memory subsets.

Using the deep immunoSEQ assay, multiplex PCR amplified TCR CDR3 regions from genomic DNA. For each cell subset, the extracted genomic DNA was distributed evenly across all wells of several immunoSEQ 96-well plates, and each plate served as one replicate. For sorted subsets, 150 to 250 ng genomic DNA, equal to 30,000 to 35,000 T cell genomes, was loaded into each replicate PCR. Purified libraries were quantified with a Qubit 3.0 fluorometer, sized on a Bioanalyzer 2100, and re-quantified with the KAPA Library Quantification kit. Every immunoSEQ 96-well plate was sequenced on a dedicated single-read 150-cycle Illumina NextSeq 550 flow cell. In the original analysis: Because only junctional sequences without quality scores were contained in the immunoSEQ output, filtering matching that applied to full-length reads could not be performed. Sequences were annotated with PyIR, a Python wrapper for IgBLAST v1.9, using IMGT germline references to assign V/J genes and CDR3. Reads were removed for weak V/J assignments (E-value above 1e-6), missing CDR3, stop codons, out-of-frame junctions, or ambiguous translated residues. V3J clonotypes were defined as sequences sharing the same inferred V gene, J gene, and CDR3 amino acid sequence. To compute the percentage overlap between repertoires, the number of shared unique clonotypes was divided by the size of the smaller repertoire. Repertoire richness was assessed with RTK rarefaction, the Chao1 estimator, and Recon v2.1 estimates of unobserved clonotypes. OLGA was used to compute generation probabilities for all TCRbeta clonotypes that the gDNA method yielded from a handful of donors. TCRdb took this table from immuneACCESS and kept in-frame rearrangements with V and J called. Such tables lack part of the clones; where checked against another copy, unresolved V genes explain under half of the gap, and the rest is unexplained. V and J calls plus clone size are reproduced from that table; the DNA served to infer D and trimming. In all, the sample holds roughly 1,500,000 clones, and approximately 98.5% of those were seen once. Approximately 0.4% of the sample is held by the ten biggest clonotypes.

A note on this clone: The specificity of this receptor is unknown. Qualities for individual bases were not recorded, and no much larger clone is one base off.

The donors were healthy, HIV-negative adults who had no recently reported acute infections or vaccinations. Every donor was a Caucasian adult living in Nashville, Tennessee, USA. CD4+ T cells were enriched by magnetic negative selection; naive cells were then positively selected on CD45RA, and the negative fraction formed the memory subset. After blood collection by leukapheresis, PBMCs were isolated using Ficoll-Histopaque density gradient centrifugation and then cryopreserved in the vapor phase of liquid nitrogen. Purity and quantity of every magnetically sorted T cell population were checked by analytical flow cytometry. Genomic DNA was isolated from each sorted fraction and quantified by UV absorbance on a Nanodrop 2000c. Sequences SQVTM (CDR1) and ANQGSEA (CDR2) are obtained from the germline V gene. V gives up 7 bases and J gives up 3 bases, and the segment between their germline ends measures 17 bases. Including cysteine and phenylalanine, the CDR3 has 14 amino acids. The entry retains the CDR3 DNA only, 42 bases that are in frame from base 1.

Recombination connected TRBV29-1 to TRBJ2-3; the D segment could be TRBD1, given 5 matching bases. The sample taken for sequencing was naive CD4+ T cells sorted from blood. The sample's cell subset or site label, decoded: CD45RA+ positively selected. This TCR came from a man in his thirties or forties in good health. The DNA sequence is TGCAGCGCTCACAGGCCCCTTGAGACAGATACGCAGTATTTT. Translated, it gives CSAHRPLETDTQYF.